Listed below are T cell receptor beta chains from one sample, sequenced in a study of tumor-infiltrating lymphocytes in primary liver carcinoma. TCRdb independently ran MiXCR on the multiplex PCR reads; one entry per CDR3 protein. Seen here are some 190,000 distinct CDR3 sequences, 50% to 75% observed once, and the top ten hold approximately 68%. The source material was peripheral blood. The receptors stem from a man aged 35 to 55 with primary liver carcinoma and hepatitis B virus infection. CDR3s leave out the opening cysteine and the closing phenylalanine or tryptophan. D genes are given only for firm matches. Size is stated for part of the rows, as once, few or many counts, or as a class when the clone is expanded.

v_call: TRBV6-6
clone_size: -
d_call: TRBD2
cdr3_aa: ASSRLGLADYEQY

v_call: TRBV6-5
clone_size: -
d_call: TRBD1
cdr3_aa: ASSYSETGGPDTQY

v_call: TRBV11-2
clone_size: many
d_call: -
cdr3_aa: ASSLVPGSSPLH

v_call: TRBV30
clone_size: few
d_call: -
cdr3_aa: AWGRGTGTY

v_call: TRBV6-6
clone_size: -
d_call: TRBD1
cdr3_aa: ASSDRGQGEQY

v_call: TRBV5-1
clone_size: few
d_call: -
cdr3_aa: ASSPDGNYGYT

v_call: TRBV6-5
clone_size: few
d_call: TRBD1
cdr3_aa: ASSYRGQGNEQF

v_call: TRBV10-3
clone_size: -
d_call: -
cdr3_aa: AISKLGGLAPTDTQY

v_call: TRBV12-3/TRBV12-4
clone_size: few
d_call: -
cdr3_aa: ATREGATDTQY

v_call: TRBV7-8
clone_size: -
d_call: -
cdr3_aa: GSSLGQRCEEQY

v_call: TRBV28
clone_size: -
d_call: -
cdr3_aa: ASSFRGRTTEAF

v_call: TRBV11-2
clone_size: many
d_call: TRBD2
cdr3_aa: ASSLDWASGKHGELF

v_call: TRBV29-1
clone_size: -
d_call: TRBD2
cdr3_aa: SVGLAGGASYEQY

v_call: TRBV7-9
clone_size: -
d_call: -
cdr3_aa: ASSSQLVGARGEQF

v_call: TRBV6-5
clone_size: -
d_call: -
cdr3_aa: ASSYQQGPPYEQY

v_call: TRBV5-4
clone_size: few
d_call: -
cdr3_aa: ASTSDRANYGYT

v_call: TRBV6-6
clone_size: -
d_call: -
cdr3_aa: ASSYLDRTDTQY

v_call: TRBV6-5
clone_size: -
d_call: -
cdr3_aa: VSSSRNTGELF

v_call: TRBV7-8
clone_size: -
d_call: -
cdr3_aa: ASSSRPGLSRDTQY

v_call: TRBV4-2
clone_size: -
d_call: -
cdr3_aa: ASSQFPSGRDEHF

v_call: TRBV30
clone_size: -
d_call: -
cdr3_aa: AWSPTGDEQF

v_call: TRBV11-2
clone_size: -
d_call: -
cdr3_aa: VSTLEGTGFYEQY

v_call: TRBV11-2
clone_size: many
d_call: TRBD1
cdr3_aa: ASSSGQVMVVEQF

v_call: TRBV6-5
clone_size: -
d_call: -
cdr3_aa: VSSPRAQMAGNTIY

v_call: TRBV6-2/TRBV6-3
clone_size: -
d_call: TRBD2
cdr3_aa: ASRGSAGDNEQF

v_call: TRBV18
clone_size: -
d_call: TRBD1
cdr3_aa: ASSPGQGETQY

v_call: TRBV4-1
clone_size: -
d_call: TRBD2
cdr3_aa: ASSRVQAGGPGQF

v_call: TRBV6-5
clone_size: -
d_call: TRBD2
cdr3_aa: ASSYGPTSGREIGELF

v_call: TRBV6-2/TRBV6-3
clone_size: -
d_call: TRBD1
cdr3_aa: ASGKTGDYGYT

v_call: TRBV11-2
clone_size: many
d_call: TRBD2
cdr3_aa: ASSSRVAGGSYEQY

v_call: TRBV6-6
clone_size: many
d_call: -
cdr3_aa: ASRTRDTQY

v_call: TRBV12-3/TRBV12-4
clone_size: once
d_call: -
cdr3_aa: ASSLSVVYGYA

v_call: TRBV11-2
clone_size: -
d_call: -
cdr3_aa: ASTNMVGREKLF

v_call: TRBV6-5
clone_size: -
d_call: -
cdr3_aa: ASSALSTWANEKLF

v_call: TRBV11-2
clone_size: -
d_call: -
cdr3_aa: ANSIVREETQY

v_call: TRBV12-3/TRBV12-4
clone_size: -
d_call: TRBD2
cdr3_aa: ASSLYPGGLTDTQY

v_call: TRBV5-6
clone_size: -
d_call: TRBD1
cdr3_aa: ASSFQQGTEAF

v_call: TRBV12-3/TRBV12-4
clone_size: -
d_call: -
cdr3_aa: ANSEGQAF

v_call: TRBV6-5
clone_size: -
d_call: -
cdr3_aa: ASSEVFRDSPLH

v_call: TRBV10-3
clone_size: -
d_call: -
cdr3_aa: AISESIRRTDEQY

v_call: TRBV11-2
clone_size: many
d_call: TRBD1
cdr3_aa: ASSLGTGGSYEQY

v_call: TRBV11-2
clone_size: many
d_call: TRBD2
cdr3_aa: ASRDPGTTKEAQY

v_call: TRBV29-1
clone_size: -
d_call: TRBD1
cdr3_aa: SVEDPGGAGIGELF

v_call: TRBV12-3/TRBV12-4
clone_size: -
d_call: -
cdr3_aa: ASSFQGPSEPQH

v_call: TRBV11-2
clone_size: many
d_call: TRBD1
cdr3_aa: ASSPMGQQETQY

v_call: TRBV11-1
clone_size: -
d_call: -
cdr3_aa: ANAWRGQDRQY

v_call: TRBV6-6
clone_size: -
d_call: TRBD2
cdr3_aa: ASSLPSGIRDTQY

v_call: TRBV12-3/TRBV12-4
clone_size: -
d_call: -
cdr3_aa: VSSLTGAREDIQY

v_call: TRBV11-2
clone_size: -
d_call: -
cdr3_aa: VSSLALAEIQY

v_call: TRBV11-2
clone_size: many
d_call: -
cdr3_aa: ASSLDRSEAF

v_call: TRBV21-1
clone_size: -
d_call: -
cdr3_aa: ASSKALSGEETQY

v_call: TRBV5-4
clone_size: -
d_call: -
cdr3_aa: ASHTGGIAVPLH

v_call: TRBV4-1
clone_size: -
d_call: -
cdr3_aa: ASSRTSGNLNGETQY

v_call: TRBV11-2
clone_size: -
d_call: TRBD1
cdr3_aa: TSSLQGTGLLEQY

v_call: TRBV2
clone_size: once
d_call: TRBD1
cdr3_aa: ASSGTGQETQY

v_call: TRBV6-1
clone_size: few
d_call: -
cdr3_aa: ASSAQGEANYGYT

v_call: TRBV10-2
clone_size: -
d_call: TRBD1
cdr3_aa: AGSPGTGVGGYT

v_call: TRBV11-2
clone_size: many
d_call: TRBD2
cdr3_aa: ASSRAGYTDTQY

v_call: TRBV6-6
clone_size: -
d_call: -
cdr3_aa: ASSYLGPTTYEQY